This T cell receptor (beta chain) was obtained from a study of cytomegalovirus exposure and HLA in healthy donors. Findings and caveats of the study: Analysis was performed later, and it showed HLA-associated TCR beta chains to be more clonally expanded than equally common others. Follow-up analysis later connected one missense variant in DCLRE1C with trimming of TCR beta V- and J-genes.

The PCR employed 60 Vbeta primers together with 13 Jbeta primers. Some clones are missing from TCRdb's copy, which holds only in-frame ones; the method was immunoSEQ multiplex PCR. The sample holds some 180,000 clones, roughly 74% seen once. Points on this clone: Its target is unknown.

The CDR3 is 15 residues long. Germline V gene lookup returns CDR1 SGHRS and CDR2 YFSETQ. V lost 0 bases, J lost 3 bases, and 12 bases lay in between. The chain is built from TRBV5-1 and TRBJ1-2; D uncertain. The TCR originated in a female donor in good health and CMV-seronegative. The material sequenced was PBMCs. CDR3 DNA: TGCGCCAGCAGCTTGGGTGCGGGGAGAGACTATGGCTACACCTTC. Amino acid sequence: CASSLGAGRDYGYTF.